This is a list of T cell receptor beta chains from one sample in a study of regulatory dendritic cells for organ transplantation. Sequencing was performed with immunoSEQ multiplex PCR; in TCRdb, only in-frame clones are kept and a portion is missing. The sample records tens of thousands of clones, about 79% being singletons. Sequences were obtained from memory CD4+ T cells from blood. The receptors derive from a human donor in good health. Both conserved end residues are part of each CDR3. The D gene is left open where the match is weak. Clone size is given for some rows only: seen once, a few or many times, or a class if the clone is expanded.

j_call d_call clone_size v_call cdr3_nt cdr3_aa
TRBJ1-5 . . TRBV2 TGTGCCAGCAGTGGGTTGGGTCATCAGCCCCAGCATTTT CASSGLGHQPQHF
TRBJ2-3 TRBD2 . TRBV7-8 TGTGCCAGCAGCTTAGCCCTAGCGGGGTCCAGAGATACGCAGTATTTT CASSLALAGSRDTQYF
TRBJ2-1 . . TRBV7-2 TGTGCCAGCAGTCGGTCCCGTATGGGGAACAATGAGCAGTTCTTC CASSRSRMGNNEQFF
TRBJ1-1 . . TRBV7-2 TGTGCCAGCAGCTTAGTAGGGCGGCTAGAAGCTTTCTTT CASSLVGRLEAFF
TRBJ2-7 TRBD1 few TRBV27 TGTGCCAGCAGTTCTCATGCAATCACAGGGGGCTCGAGAGAGCAGTACTTC CASSSHAITGGSREQYF
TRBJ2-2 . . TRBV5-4 TGTGCCAGCAGCTTCGGAGGGCGCGAGGCCGGGGAGCTGTTTTTT CASSFGGREAGELFF
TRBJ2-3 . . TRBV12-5 TGTGCTAGTGGTACCAGTGGGACCACAGATACGCAGTATTTT CASGTSGTTDTQYF
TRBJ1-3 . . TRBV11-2 TGTGCCAGCAGCTTAGCCGGGGCTGGAAACACCATATATTTT CASSLAGAGNTIYF
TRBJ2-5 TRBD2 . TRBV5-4 TGTGCCAGCAGTCAGGGACTACCGGGAGAGACCCAGTACTTC CASSQGLPGETQYF
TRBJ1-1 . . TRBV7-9 TGTGCCAGCAGCTTCCGGGGACACGGGGGAGCTTTCTTT CASSFRGHGGAFF
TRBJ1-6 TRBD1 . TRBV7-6 TGTGCCAGCAGCTTAGGGGGGACAGGGTTGTCACCCCTCCACTTT CASSLGGTGLSPLHF
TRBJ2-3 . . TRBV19 TGTGCCAGTAGTATAGACGTGAGGAGCACAGATACGCAGTATTTT CASSIDVRSTDTQYF
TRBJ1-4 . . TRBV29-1 TGCAGCGTTGCTAGGGGCGGTGAAAAACTGTTTTTT CSVARGGEKLFF
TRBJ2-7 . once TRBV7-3 TGTGCCAGCAGCCTAAGGACCTTTTCGGACACCTCCTACGAGCAGTACTTC CASSLRTFSDTSYEQYF
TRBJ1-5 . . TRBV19 TGTGCCAGTAGATCAACAGGCCCCCATCAGCCCCAGCATTTT CASRSTGPHQPQHF
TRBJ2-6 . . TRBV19 TGTGCCAGTAGTATAGGCCCTTGGGGGCGCCTTCCTGGGGCCAACGTCCTGACTTTC CASSIGPWGRLPGANVLTF
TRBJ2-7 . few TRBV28 TGTGCCAGCAGTCCCCAGAGGGAGCAGTACTTC CASSPQREQYF
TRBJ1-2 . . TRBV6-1 TGTGCCAGCAGTGACGGCAGGGTCGCGTCTCTTTATGGCTACACCTTC CASSDGRVASLYGYTF
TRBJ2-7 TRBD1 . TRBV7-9 TGTGCCAGCAGCTTGATGGAGGGACAGGGGAACTACGAGCAGTACTTC CASSLMEGQGNYEQYF
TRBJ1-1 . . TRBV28 TGTGCCAGCACCTTTTATACCGGCCCGAACACTGAAGCTTTCTTT CASTFYTGPNTEAFF
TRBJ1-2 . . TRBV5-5 TGTGCCAGCAGCCCAGACATCGTATCGACAGCCCTCGGCTTC CASSPDIVSTALGF
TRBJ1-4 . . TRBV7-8 TGTGCCAGCAGCGCCGGCTACAGTGCCTCTAATGAAAAACTGTTTTTT CASSAGYSASNEKLFF
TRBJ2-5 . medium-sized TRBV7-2 TGTGCCAGCAGACCTAGCGAGTACCAAGAGACCCAGTACTTC CASRPSEYQETQYF
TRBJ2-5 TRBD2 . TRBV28 TGTGCCAGCAGTTATGGGGGGGGAGGACGAGAGACCCAGTACTTC CASSYGGGGRETQYF
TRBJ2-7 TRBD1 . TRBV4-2 TGTGCCAGTGAAGGACAGGGCGGCGAGCAGTACTTC CASEGQGGEQYF
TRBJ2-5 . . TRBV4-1 TGCGCCAGCAGCCAAGACTTGACTACCCAAGAGACCCAGTACTTC CASSQDLTTQETQYF
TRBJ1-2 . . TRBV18 TGTGCCAGCTCACCAGACAGGAACTATGGCTACACCTTC CASSPDRNYGYTF
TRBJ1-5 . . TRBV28 TGTGCCAGCACCAGCGGGGGGCAGATTAGCAATCAGCCCCAGCATTTT CASTSGGQISNQPQHF
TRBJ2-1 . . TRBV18 TGTGCCAGCTCACCCCCGTCAGGTCGTGGAAATGAGCAGTTCTTC CASSPPSGRGNEQFF
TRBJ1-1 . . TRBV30 TGTGCCTGGAGTGTACAAACAAACACTGAAGCTTTCTTT CAWSVQTNTEAFF
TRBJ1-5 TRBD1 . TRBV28 TGTGCCAGCAGTTTCCTGACAGGGAACAATCAGCCCCAGCATTTT CASSFLTGNNQPQHF
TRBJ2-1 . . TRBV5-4 TGTGCCAGCAGCTTGCCGGGTTGGGCAGTTAATGAGCAGTTCTTC CASSLPGWAVNEQFF
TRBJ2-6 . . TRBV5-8 TGTGCCAGCAGCTTGGGGAACTCTGGGGCCAACGTCCTGACTTTC CASSLGNSGANVLTF
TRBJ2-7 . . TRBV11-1 TGTGCCAGCAGCGCCCGAGGGGGGTCCAGCTCCTACGAGCAGTACTTC CASSARGGSSSYEQYF
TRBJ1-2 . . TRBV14 TGTGCCAGCAGCCAAAGGGGCGGCTATGGCTACACCTTC CASSQRGGYGYTF
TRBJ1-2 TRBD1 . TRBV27 TGTGCCAGCAGTTCCCCGACAGGGCCCAACTATGGCTACACCTTC CASSSPTGPNYGYTF
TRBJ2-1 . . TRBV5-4 TGTGCCAGCAGCTTGGCGGGGGACCCGAAGCATGAGCAGTTCTTC CASSLAGDPKHEQFF
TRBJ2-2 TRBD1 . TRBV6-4 TGTGCCAGCAGTGACGGACAGGGGGCCACCGGGGAGCTGTTTTTT CASSDGQGATGELFF
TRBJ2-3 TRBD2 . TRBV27 TGTGCCAGCAGTTTATCTAGCGGGGGGGTGAATACGCAGTATTTT CASSLSSGGVNTQYF
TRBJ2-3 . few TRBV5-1 TGCGCCAGCAGCTTGCTTGCGGCGTCAGATACGCAGTATTTT CASSLLAASDTQYF
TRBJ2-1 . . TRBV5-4 TGTGCCAGCAGCTTTGGGGCGGGGCTCCAAGACTACAATGAGCAGTTCTTC CASSFGAGLQDYNEQFF
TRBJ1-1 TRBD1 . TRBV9 TGTGCCAGCAGCGTAGAAGGGACAGCGGTCACTGAAGCTTTCTTT CASSVEGTAVTEAFF
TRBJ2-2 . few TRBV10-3 TGTGCCACCTCCTGGCGGGGGAACACCGGGGAGCTGTTTTTT CATSWRGNTGELFF
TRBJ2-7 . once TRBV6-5 TGTGCCACTAACAGGGGGGGAGAGCAGTACTTC CATNRGGEQYF
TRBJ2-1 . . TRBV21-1 TGTGCCAGCAGCACGAAGAGGGCTAGCGGGGGGTACAATGAGCAGTTCTTC CASSTKRASGGYNEQFF
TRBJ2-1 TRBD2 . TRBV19 TGTGCCAGTAGTATAACTAGCGGGGGAAACCCCAATGAGCAGTTCTTC CASSITSGGNPNEQFF
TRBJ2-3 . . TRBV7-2 TGTGCCAGCAGCTACCGCCCCGCGGATACGCAGTATTTT CASSYRPADTQYF
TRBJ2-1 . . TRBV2 TGTGCCAGCAGTTTTAACAGAGACAATGAGCAGTTCTTC CASSFNRDNEQFF
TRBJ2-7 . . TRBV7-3 TGTGCCAGCAGCTTAACACAGGGCTACGAGCAGTACTTC CASSLTQGYEQYF
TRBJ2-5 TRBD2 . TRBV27 TGTGCCAGCAGTTTATGGGTAGCGGGGAGCCTCGAGACCCAGTACTTC CASSLWVAGSLETQYF
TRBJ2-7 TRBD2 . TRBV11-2 TGTGCCAGCAGCCCCTTCCCGGGACTAGCGAGTTACGAGCAGTACTTC CASSPFPGLASYEQYF
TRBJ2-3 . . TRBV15 TGTGCCACCAGCAGAGATCAAGATACGCAGTATTTT CATSRDQDTQYF
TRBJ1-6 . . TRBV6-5 TGTGCCAGCAGTTTGGGACGGCCGGACGGGGATTCACCCCTCCACTTT CASSLGRPDGDSPLHF